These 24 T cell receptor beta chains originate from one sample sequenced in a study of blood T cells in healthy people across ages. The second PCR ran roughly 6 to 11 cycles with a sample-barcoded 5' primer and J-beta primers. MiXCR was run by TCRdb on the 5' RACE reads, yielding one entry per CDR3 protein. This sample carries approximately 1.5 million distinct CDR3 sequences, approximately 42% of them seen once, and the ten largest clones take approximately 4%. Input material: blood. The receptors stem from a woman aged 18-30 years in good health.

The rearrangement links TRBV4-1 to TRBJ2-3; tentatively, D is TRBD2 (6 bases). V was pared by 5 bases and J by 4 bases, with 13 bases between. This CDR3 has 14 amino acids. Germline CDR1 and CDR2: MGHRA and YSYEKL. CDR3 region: CASSNPREADTQYF. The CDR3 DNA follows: TGCGCCAGCAGCAACCCGAGGGAGGCAGATACGCAGTATTTT.

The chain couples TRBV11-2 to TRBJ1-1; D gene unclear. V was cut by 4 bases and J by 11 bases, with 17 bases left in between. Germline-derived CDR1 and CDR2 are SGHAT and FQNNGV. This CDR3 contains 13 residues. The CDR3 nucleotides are TGTGCCAGCAGCTCTCTTAGAGGGCAGCGGGCTTTCTTT. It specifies CASSSLRGQRAFF. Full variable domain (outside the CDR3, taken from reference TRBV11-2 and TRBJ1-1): EAGVAQSPRYKIIEKRQSVAFWCNPISGHATLYWYQQILGQGPKLLIQFQNNGVVDDSQLPKDRFSAERLKGVDSTLKIQPAKLEDSAVYLCASSSLRGQRAFFGQGTRLTVV.

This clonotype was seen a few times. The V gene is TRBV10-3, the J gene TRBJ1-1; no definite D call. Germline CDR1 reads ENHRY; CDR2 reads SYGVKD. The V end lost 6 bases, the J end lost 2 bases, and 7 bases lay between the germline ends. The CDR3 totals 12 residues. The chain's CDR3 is CAISEFNTEAFF. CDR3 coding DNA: TGTGCCATCAGCGAATTTAACACTGAAGCTTTCTTT.

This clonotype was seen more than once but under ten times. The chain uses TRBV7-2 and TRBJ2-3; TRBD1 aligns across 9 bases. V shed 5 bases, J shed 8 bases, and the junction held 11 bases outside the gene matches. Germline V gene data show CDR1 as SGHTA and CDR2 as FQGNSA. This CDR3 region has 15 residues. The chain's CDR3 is CASSRTGDLQGTQYF. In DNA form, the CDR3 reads TGTGCCAGCAGCCGGACAGGGGACCTTCAAGGTACGCAGTATTTT.

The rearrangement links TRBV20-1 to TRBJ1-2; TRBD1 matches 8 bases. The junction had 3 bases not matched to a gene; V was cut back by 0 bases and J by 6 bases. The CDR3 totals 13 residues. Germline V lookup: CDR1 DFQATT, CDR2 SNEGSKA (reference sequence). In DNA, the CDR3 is TGCAGTGCTAGAGACCAGGGGGCACATGGCTACACCTTC. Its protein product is CSARDQGAHGYTF.

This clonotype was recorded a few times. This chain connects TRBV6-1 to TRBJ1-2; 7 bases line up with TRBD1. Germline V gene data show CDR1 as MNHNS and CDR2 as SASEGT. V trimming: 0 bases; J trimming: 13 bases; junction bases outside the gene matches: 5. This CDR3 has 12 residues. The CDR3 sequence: CASSEARGLSTF. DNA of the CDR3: TGTGCCAGCAGTGAAGCGAGGGGGCTTAGCACCTTC.

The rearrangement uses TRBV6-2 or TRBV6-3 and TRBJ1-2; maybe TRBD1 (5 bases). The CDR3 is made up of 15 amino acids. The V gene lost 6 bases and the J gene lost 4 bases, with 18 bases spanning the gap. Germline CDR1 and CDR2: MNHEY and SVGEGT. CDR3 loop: CASSPDRGVAYGYTF. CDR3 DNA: TGTGCCAGCAGCCCCGACAGAGGGGTGGCCTATGGCTACACCTTC.

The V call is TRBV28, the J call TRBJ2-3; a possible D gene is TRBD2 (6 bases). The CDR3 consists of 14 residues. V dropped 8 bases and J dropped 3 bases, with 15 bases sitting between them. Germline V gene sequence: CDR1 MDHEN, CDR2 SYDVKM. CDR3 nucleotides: TGTGCCAGCTGTAGGGCGGGAAGGACAGATACGCAGTATTTT. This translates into CASCRAGRTDTQYF.

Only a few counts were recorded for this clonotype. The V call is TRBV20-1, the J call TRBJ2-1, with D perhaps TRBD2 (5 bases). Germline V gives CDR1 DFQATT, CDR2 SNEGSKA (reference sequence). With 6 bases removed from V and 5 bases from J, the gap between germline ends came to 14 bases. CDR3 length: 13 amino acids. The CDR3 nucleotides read TGCAGTGCCACCCCTGTGGGAGACAATGAGCAGTTCTTC. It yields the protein CSATPVGDNEQFF.

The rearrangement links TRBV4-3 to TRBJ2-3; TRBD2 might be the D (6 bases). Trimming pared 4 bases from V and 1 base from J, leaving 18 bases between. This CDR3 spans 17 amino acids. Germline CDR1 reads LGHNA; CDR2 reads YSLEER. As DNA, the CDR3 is TGCGCCAGCAGCCGGGCGGGGTGGGGTGGTGGCACAGATACGCAGTATTTT. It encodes CASSRAGWGGGTDTQYF.

CDR3 sequence reads: CSVEGGGGGGYTF. DNA for the CDR3: TGCAGCGTTGAAGGAGGGGGGGGCGGTGGCTACACCTTC. The gene calls are TRBV29-1 and TRBJ1-2; weak D call: TRBD1 (6 bases). Germline-derived CDR1 and CDR2 are SQVTM and ANQGSEA. This CDR3 contains 13 residues. V dropped 1 base and J dropped 7 bases, with 13 bases sitting between them. Complete variable domain (other parts from reference TRBV29-1 and TRBJ1-2): SAVISQKPSRDICQRGTSLTIQCQVDSQVTMMFWYRQQPGQSLTLIATANQGSEATYESGFVIDKFPISRPNLTFSTLTVSNMSPEDSSIYLCSVEGGGGGGYTFGSGTRLTVV.

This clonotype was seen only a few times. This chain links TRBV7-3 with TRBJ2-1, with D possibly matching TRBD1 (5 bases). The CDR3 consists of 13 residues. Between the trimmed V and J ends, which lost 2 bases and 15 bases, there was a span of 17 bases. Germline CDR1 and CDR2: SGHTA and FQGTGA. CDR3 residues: CASSLDLMRTRFF. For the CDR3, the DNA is TGTGCCAGCAGCTTAGATCTGATGCGGACAAGGTTCTTC.

CDR3 sequence: CASSGRGASFEQYF. The CDR3 coding sequence is TGTGCCAGCAGCGGCAGGGGAGCATCTTTCGAGCAGTACTTC. The rearrangement links TRBV7-2 to TRBJ2-7, with D possibly matching TRBD1 (6 bases). The V end was cut by 5 bases, the J end by 6 bases, with 17 bases between. Germline CDR1 SGHTA, CDR2 FQGNSA. The length of the CDR3 is 14 residues.

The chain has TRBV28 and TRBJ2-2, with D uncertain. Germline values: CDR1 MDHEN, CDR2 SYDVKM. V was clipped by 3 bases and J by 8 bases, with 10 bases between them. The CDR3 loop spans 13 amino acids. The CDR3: CASSFEVTGELFF. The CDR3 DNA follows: TGTGCCAGCAGTTTCGAGGTCACAGGGGAGCTGTTTTTT.

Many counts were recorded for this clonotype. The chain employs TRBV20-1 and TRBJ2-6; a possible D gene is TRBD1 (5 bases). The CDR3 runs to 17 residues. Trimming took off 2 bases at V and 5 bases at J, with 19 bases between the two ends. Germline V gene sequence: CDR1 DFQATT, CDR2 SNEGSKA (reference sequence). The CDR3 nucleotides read TGCAGTGCTAGACCCAGGGTATTTAGTTTTAGGGCCAACGTCCTGACTTTC. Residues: CSARPRVFSFRANVLTF.

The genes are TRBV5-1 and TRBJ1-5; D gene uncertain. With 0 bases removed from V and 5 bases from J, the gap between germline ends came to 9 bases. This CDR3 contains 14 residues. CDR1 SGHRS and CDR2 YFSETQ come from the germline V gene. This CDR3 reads CASSLESWDQPQHF. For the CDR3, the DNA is TGCGCCAGCAGCTTGGAATCTTGGGATCAGCCCCAGCATTTT.

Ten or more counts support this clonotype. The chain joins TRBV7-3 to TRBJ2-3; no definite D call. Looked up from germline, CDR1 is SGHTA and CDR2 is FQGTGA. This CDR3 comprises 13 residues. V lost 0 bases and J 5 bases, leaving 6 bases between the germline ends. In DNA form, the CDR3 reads TGTGCCAGCAGCTTAACGTCGGGAGATACGCAGTATTTT. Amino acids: CASSLTSGDTQYF.

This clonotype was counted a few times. DNA of the CDR3: TGCAGTGCTAGATGGCAGGGCTTTTCCTATGGCTACACCTTC. Amino acid sequence: CSARWQGFSYGYTF. The rearrangement links TRBV20-1 to TRBJ1-2; D perhaps matches TRBD1 (5 bases). V dropped 2 bases and J dropped 4 bases, with 14 bases sitting between them. CDR3 size: 14 residues. The germline V gene has CDR1 DFQATT and CDR2 SNEGSKA (reference sequence).

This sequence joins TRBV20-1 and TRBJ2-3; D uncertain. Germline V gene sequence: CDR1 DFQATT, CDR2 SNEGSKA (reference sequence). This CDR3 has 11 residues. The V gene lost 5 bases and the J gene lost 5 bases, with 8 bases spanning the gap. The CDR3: CSAGVGDTQYF. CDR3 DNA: TGCAGTGCTGGGGTCGGAGATACGCAGTATTTT.

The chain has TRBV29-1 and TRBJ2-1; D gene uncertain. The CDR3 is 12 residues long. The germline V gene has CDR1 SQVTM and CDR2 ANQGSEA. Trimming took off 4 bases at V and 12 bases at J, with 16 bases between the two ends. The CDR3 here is CSVVVRRGLQFF. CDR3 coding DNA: TGCAGCGTTGTGGTTAGGCGTGGTTTGCAGTTCTTC.

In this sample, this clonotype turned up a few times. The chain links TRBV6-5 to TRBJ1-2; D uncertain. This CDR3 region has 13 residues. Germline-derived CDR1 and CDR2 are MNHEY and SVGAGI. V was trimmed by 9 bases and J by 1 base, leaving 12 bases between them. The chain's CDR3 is CASSPVFNYGYTF. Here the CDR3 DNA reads TGTGCCAGTTCTCCCGTTTTTAACTATGGCTACACCTTC.

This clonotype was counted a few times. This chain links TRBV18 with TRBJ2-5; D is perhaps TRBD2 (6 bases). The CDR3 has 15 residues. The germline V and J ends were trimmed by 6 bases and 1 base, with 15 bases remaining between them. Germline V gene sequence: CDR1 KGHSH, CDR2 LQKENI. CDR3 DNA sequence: TGTGCCAGCTCTTCGGGACTTACCCCCCAAGAGACCCAGTACTTC. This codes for CASSSGLTPQETQYF.

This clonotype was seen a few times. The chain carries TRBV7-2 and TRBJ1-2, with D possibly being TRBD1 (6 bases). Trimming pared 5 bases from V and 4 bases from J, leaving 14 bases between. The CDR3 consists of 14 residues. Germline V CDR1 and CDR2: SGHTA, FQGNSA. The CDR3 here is CASSPDRNSYGYTF. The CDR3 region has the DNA TGTGCCAGCAGCCCGGACAGAAACAGCTATGGCTACACCTTC.

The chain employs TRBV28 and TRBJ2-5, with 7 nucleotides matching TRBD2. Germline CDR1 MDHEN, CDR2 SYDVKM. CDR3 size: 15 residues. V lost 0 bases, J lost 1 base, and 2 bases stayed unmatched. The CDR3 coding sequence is TGTGCCAGCAGTTTATGGGCGGGGGTCCAAGAGACCCAGTACTTC. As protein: CASSLWAGVQETQYF.